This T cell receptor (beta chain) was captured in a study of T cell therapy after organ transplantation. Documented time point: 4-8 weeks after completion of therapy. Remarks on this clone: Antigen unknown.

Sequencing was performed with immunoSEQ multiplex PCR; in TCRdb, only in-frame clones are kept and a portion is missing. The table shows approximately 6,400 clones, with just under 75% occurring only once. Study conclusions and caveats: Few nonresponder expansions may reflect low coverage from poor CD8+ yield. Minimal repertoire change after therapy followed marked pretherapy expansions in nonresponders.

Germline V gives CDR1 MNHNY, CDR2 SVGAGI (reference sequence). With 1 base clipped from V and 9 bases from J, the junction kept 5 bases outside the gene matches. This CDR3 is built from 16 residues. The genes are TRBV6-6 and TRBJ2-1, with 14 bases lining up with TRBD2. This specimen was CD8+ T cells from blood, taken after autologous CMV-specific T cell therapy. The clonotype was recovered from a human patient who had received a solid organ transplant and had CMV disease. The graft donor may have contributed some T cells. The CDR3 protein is CASSYLTSGRGGEQFF. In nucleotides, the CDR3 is TGTGCCAGCAGTTACTTGACTAGCGGGAGGGGGGGTGAGCAGTTCTTC.